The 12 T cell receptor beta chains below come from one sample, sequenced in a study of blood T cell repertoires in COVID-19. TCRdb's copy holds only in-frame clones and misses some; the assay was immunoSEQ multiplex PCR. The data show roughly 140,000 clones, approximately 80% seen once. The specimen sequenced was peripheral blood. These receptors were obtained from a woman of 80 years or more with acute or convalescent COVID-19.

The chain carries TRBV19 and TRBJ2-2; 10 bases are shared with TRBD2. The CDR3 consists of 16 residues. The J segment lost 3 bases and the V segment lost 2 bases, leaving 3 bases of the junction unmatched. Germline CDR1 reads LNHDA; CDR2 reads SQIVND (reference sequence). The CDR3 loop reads CASSIIAGGHTGELFF. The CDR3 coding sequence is TGTGCCAGTAGTATAATAGCGGGAGGCCACACCGGGGAGCTGTTTTTT.

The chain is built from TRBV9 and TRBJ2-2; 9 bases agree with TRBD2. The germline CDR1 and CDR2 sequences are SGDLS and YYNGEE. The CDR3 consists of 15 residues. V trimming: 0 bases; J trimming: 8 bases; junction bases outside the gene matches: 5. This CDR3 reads CASSVGGRAPGELFF. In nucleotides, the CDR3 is TGTGCCAGCAGCGTAGGCGGGAGGGCCCCTGGGGAGCTGTTTTTT.

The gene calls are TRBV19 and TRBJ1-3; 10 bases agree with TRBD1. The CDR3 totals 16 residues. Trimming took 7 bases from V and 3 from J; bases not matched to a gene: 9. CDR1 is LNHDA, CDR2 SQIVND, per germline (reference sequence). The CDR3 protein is CASTRRQGALGNTIYF. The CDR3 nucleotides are TGTGCCAGTACCCGGAGACAGGGGGCGCTTGGAAACACCATATATTTT.

CDR3 region: CASSRAGFGYTF. CDR3 DNA sequence: TGTGCCAGCAGTAGGGCAGGGTTTGGCTACACCTTC. This chain connects TRBV25-1 to TRBJ1-2; TRBD1 is a possible D gene (5 bases). This CDR3 comprises 12 residues. V lost 5 bases and J 7 bases, leaving 11 bases between the germline ends. CDR1 and CDR2 (germline): MGHDK, SYGVNS.

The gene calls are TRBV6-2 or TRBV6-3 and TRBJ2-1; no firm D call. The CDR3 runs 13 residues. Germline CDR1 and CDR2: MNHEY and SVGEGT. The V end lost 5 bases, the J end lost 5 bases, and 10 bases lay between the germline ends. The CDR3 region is CASSLNRDNEQFF. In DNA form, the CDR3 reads TGTGCCAGCAGTCTCAACAGAGACAATGAGCAGTTCTTC.

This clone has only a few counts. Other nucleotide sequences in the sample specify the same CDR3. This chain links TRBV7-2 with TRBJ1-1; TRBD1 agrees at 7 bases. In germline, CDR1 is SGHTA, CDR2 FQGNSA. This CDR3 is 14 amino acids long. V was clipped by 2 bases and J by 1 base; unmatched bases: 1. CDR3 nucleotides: TGTGCCAGCAGCTTAAGACAGGGGAACACTGAAGCTTTCTTT. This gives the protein CASSLRQGNTEAFF.

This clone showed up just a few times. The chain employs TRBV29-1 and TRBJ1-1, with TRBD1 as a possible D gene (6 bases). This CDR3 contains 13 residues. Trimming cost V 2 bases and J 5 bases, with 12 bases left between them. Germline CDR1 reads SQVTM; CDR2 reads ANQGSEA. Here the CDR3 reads CSVESKGGTEAFF. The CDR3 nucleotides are TGCAGCGTTGAAAGTAAGGGGGGGACTGAAGCTTTCTTT.

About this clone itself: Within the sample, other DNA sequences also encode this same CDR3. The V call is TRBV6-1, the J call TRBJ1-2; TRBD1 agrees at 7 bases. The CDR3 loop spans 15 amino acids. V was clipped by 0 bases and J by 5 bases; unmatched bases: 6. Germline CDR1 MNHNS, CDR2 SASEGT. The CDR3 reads CASSEAPGQSYGYTF. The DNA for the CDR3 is TGTGCCAGCAGTGAAGCTCCGGGACAGTCATATGGCTACACCTTC.

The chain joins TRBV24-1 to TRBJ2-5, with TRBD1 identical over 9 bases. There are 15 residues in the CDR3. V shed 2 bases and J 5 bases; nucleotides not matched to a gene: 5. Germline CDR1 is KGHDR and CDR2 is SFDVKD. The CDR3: CATSDSGTGMETQYF. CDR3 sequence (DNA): TGTGCCACCAGTGATTCCGGGACAGGGATGGAGACCCAGTACTTC.

Here the CDR3 DNA reads TGTGCCAGTAGCCGGGACAGTATCTACAATGAGCAGTTCTTC. The encoded protein is CASSRDSIYNEQFF. The chain has TRBV19 and TRBJ2-1; 7 nucleotides line up with TRBD1. The junction had 5 bases not matched to a gene; V was cut back by 6 bases and J by 3 bases. CDR3 length: 14 amino acids. Looked up from germline, CDR1 is LNHDA and CDR2 is SQIVND (reference sequence). The full variable domain, with the rest looked up from reference TRBV19 and TRBJ2-1, is DGGITQSPKYLFRKEGQNVTLSCEQNLNHDAMYWYRQDPGQGLRLIYYSQIVNDFQKGDIAEGYSVSREKKESFPLTVTSAQKNPTAFYLCASSRDSIYNEQFFGPGTRLTVL.

CDR3 DNA sequence: TGTGCCAGCAGCAACCCTGGTACTAGCGGGGGGACCTACAATGAGCAGTTCTTC. Translated: CASSNPGTSGGTYNEQFF. The chain joins TRBV5-8 to TRBJ2-1; 12 nucleotides agree with TRBD2. The CDR3 sequence is 18 residues long. The germline V gene has CDR1 SGHTS and CDR2 YDEGEE. The J segment lost 2 bases and the V segment lost 4 bases, leaving 10 bases of the junction unmatched.

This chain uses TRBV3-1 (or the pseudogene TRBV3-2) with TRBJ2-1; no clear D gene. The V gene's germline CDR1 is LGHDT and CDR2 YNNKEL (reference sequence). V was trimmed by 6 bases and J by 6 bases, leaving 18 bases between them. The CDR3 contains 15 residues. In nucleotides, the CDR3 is TGTGCCAGCAGACCGGGTAGTTGGCCCCTCAATGAGCAGTTCTTC. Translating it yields CASRPGSWPLNEQFF.